This T cell receptor (beta chain) is from a study of high-grade serous ovarian cancer treatment subgroups. Per germline, CDR1 LNHDA and CDR2 SQIVND (reference sequence). The V and J ends lost 5 bases and 9 bases respectively, with 17 bases between them. The CDR3 has 15 amino acids. Clones were sequenced by immunoSEQ multiplex PCR, and TCRdb holds only the in-frame ones, with some missing. Of around 9,300 clones listed, about 80% are singletons. Tumor tissue was taken before any definitive surgery or chemotherapy was given. The specimen sequenced was tumor tissue. The receptor was derived from a human donor with high-grade serous ovarian cancer. The chain has TRBV19 and TRBJ1-6; D gene unclear. The CDR3 sequence: CASSLRSGAGSPLHF. The DNA of the CDR3 is TGTGCCAGTAGTCTCCGGTCGGGCGCCGGTTCACCCCTCCACTTT.